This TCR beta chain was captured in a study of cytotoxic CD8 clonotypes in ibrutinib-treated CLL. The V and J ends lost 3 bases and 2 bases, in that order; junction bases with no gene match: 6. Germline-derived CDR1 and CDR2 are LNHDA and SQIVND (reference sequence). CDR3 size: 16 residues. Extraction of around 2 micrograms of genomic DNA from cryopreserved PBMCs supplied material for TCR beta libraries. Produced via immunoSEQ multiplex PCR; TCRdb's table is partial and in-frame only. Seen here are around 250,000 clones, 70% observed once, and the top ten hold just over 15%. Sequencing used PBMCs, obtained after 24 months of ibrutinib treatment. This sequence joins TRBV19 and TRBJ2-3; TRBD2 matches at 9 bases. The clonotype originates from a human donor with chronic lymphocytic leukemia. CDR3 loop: CASSIWASGITDTQYF. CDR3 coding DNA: TGTGCCAGTAGTATCTGGGCTAGCGGGATCACAGATACGCAGTATTTT.